This paragraph covers one TCR beta chain sequence. Original processing notes: Reference gene primers were amplified, and this amplification served to estimate nucleated cell counts. The protocol was immunoSEQ multiplex PCR, while the TCRdb copy is restricted to in-frame clones and leaves out a portion. Clone size and the V and J calls come from that table; the DNA yielded D and trimming. In the table there are about 250,000 clones, around nine tenths of which are singletons. Germline-derived CDR1 and CDR2 are SGHTS and YDEGEE. The junction had 10 bases not matched to a gene; V was cut back by 1 base and J by 8 bases. The CDR3 is 16 amino acids. This record comes from a study of blood T cell repertoires in COVID-19. Study-level information: COVID-19 samples from acute and convalescent phases originated in the United States, Italy and Spain. Sample material is recorded as cDNA or gDNA derived from T cells, B-cell-depleted T cells, or PBMCs.

The J gene is TRBJ2-1, the V gene TRBV5-8; 9 nucleotides align to TRBD2. The TCR sequence derives from a woman in her sixties or seventies who had recovered from COVID-19. Sequenced: peripheral blood. CDR3 residues: CASSLPGRGGVDEQFF. Written as DNA, the CDR3 is TGTGCCAGCAGCTTGCCGGGGCGGGGGGGTGTCGATGAGCAGTTCTTC. Full variable domain (rest looked up from reference TRBV5-8 and TRBJ2-1): EAGVTQSPTHLIKTRGQQATLRCSPISGHTSVYWYQQALGLGLQFLLWYDEGEERNRGNFPPRFSGRQFPNYSSELNVNALELEDSALYLCASSLPGRGGVDEQFFGPGTRLTVL.